These 20 T cell receptor beta chains originate from one sample sequenced in a study of cytomegalovirus exposure and HLA in healthy donors. The PCR employed 60 Vbeta primers together with 13 Jbeta primers. Only in-frame clones appear in the TCRdb table, and some are missing; sequencing was by immunoSEQ multiplex PCR. Of about 36,000 clones in the sample, over 60% were seen once. Sequenced: PBMCs. Every receptor here comes from a man younger than 40 in good health and CMV-seronegative.

The chain employs TRBV25-1 and TRBJ2-5, with D maybe TRBD1 (5 bases). Trimming stripped 0 bases from V and 5 bases from J, with 10 bases between. The CDR3 length is 14 residues. CDR1 and CDR2 from the germline V gene are MGHDK and SYGVNS. The DNA for the CDR3 is TGTGCCAGCAGTGAATACCCAGGGTATGAGACCCAGTACTTC. Its translation is CASSEYPGYETQYF.

The chain's CDR3 is CASSSPGQGSEQYF. CDR3 nucleotides: TGTGCCAGCAGCTCCCCGGGACAGGGGTCCGAGCAGTACTTC. The chain joins TRBV5-4 to TRBJ2-5; TRBD1 matches 10 bases. The DNA end lines up better with TRBJ2-7; the J call may be wrong. CDR3 size: 14 residues. Germline-derived CDR1 and CDR2 are SGHNT and YYREEE (reference sequence).

V and J are TRBV5-8 and TRBJ2-7; 14 bases line up with TRBD2. After removal of 4 bases from V and 3 bases from J, the junction contained 6 bases not matched to a gene. Per germline, CDR1 SGHTS and CDR2 YDEGEE. The CDR3 is 16 amino acids. CDR3 region: CASSRGLAGGFYEQYF. For the CDR3, the DNA is TGTGCCAGCAGCCGCGGACTAGCGGGAGGATTCTACGAGCAGTACTTC.

This chain links TRBV2 with TRBJ1-2; no clear D. Trimming pared 7 bases from V and 3 bases from J, leaving 18 bases between. There are 15 residues in the CDR3. From germline, CDR1 is SNHLY and CDR2 FYNNEI. Here the CDR3 DNA reads TGTGCCAGCAAAGGTGAGAAGCGGATGTACTATGGCTACACCTTC. This codes for CASKGEKRMYYGYTF.

V is TRBV7-2 and J is TRBJ2-1; 11 bases agree with TRBD2. V dropped 3 bases and J dropped 10; count of bases not matched to a gene: 8. Germline CDR1 is SGHTA and CDR2 is FQGNSA. CDR3 size: 15 residues. CDR3 nucleotide sequence: TGTGCCAGCAGCTTGTGGCGACTAGCGGGGAACGAGCAGTTCTTC. Residues: CASSLWRLAGNEQFF.

The chain links TRBV7-6 to TRBJ2-6, with 7 bases fitting TRBD1. V lost 2 bases and J lost 4; bases outside the gene matches: 11. CDR3 length: 18 amino acids. The germline gives CDR1 SGHVS, CDR2 FNYEAQ. CDR3 DNA: TGTGCCAGCAGCTTATGGACGCCAGGGGGTGGAGGGGCCAACGTCCTGACTTTC. This translates into CASSLWTPGGGGANVLTF. The whole variable domain, filled in from reference TRBV7-6 and TRBJ2-6, reads GAGVSQSPRYKVTKRGQDVALRCDPISGHVSLYWYRQALGQGPEFLTYFNYEAQQDKSGLPNDRFSAERPEGSISTLTIQRTEQRDSAMYRCASSLWTPGGGGANVLTFGAGSRLTVL.

The V gene is TRBV29-1, the J gene TRBJ2-1; 8 positions agree with TRBD1. The CDR3 is 14 amino acids. The V segment lost 7 bases and the J segment 3 bases; nucleotides outside the gene matches: 8. CDR1 and CDR2 (germline): SQVTM, ANQGSEA. The CDR3 coding sequence is TGCAGCGGATCCGGAGGGACAGGCTACAATGAGCAGTTCTTC. Translated, it gives CSGSGGTGYNEQFF.

This chain links TRBV27 with TRBJ2-1; 7 bases align to TRBD2. Germline V gives CDR1 MNHEY, CDR2 SMNVEV (reference sequence). The CDR3 runs 12 residues. V trimming: 10 bases; J trimming: 3 bases; junction bases outside the gene matches: 3. The CDR3 DNA sequence: TGTGCCACCCGGGGGGACTACAATGAGCAGTTCTTC. Amino acids: CATRGDYNEQFF.

This clone was observed a few times. J is TRBJ2-5 and V is TRBV5-1, with 7 bases fitting TRBD1. Trimming cost V 0 bases and J 3 bases; bases outside gene matches: 5. The germline V gene encodes CDR1 SGHRS and CDR2 YFSETQ. This CDR3 spans 15 amino acids. As DNA, the CDR3 is TGCGCCAGCAGCTTGGTTTACAGGGGTGAAGAGACCCAGTACTTC. Residues: CASSLVYRGEETQYF. The full variable domain, with the rest looked up from reference TRBV5-1 and TRBJ2-5, is KAGVTQTPRYLIKTRGQQVTLSCSPISGHRSVSWYQQTPGQGLQFLFEYFSETQRNKGNFPGRFSGRQFSNSRSEMNVSTLELGDSALYLCASSLVYRGEETQYFGPGTRLLVL.

The V call is TRBV4-2, the J call TRBJ1-2; D is ambiguous. V was shortened by 5 bases and J by 8 bases, with 15 bases between the two germline ends. The CDR3 is made up of 13 amino acids. Per germline, CDR1 LGHNA and CDR2 YNFKEQ. The CDR3 loop reads CASSVDSRRGYTF. DNA of the CDR3: TGTGCCAGCAGCGTGGACTCCCGGCGGGGCTACACCTTC.

The V gene is TRBV5-4, the J gene TRBJ1-1, with TRBD1 identical over 9 bases. The CDR3 covers 17 residues. CDR1 is SGHNT, CDR2 YYREEE, per germline (reference sequence). Trimming cost V 4 bases and J 1 base; bases outside gene matches: 11. CDR3: CASSPAGTGWQNTEAFF. The CDR3 region has the DNA TGTGCCAGCAGCCCGGCAGGGACAGGGTGGCAGAACACTGAAGCTTTCTTT. The variable domain in full, with the rest retrieved from reference TRBV5-4 and TRBJ1-1, is ETGVTQSPTHLIKTRGQQVTLRCSSQSGHNTVSWYQQALGQGPQFIFQYYREEENGRGNFPPRFSGLQFPNYSSELNVNALELDDSALYLCASSPAGTGWQNTEAFFGQGTRLTVV.

CDR3 sequence: CASRLAGGPLEQYF. CDR3 in DNA: TGTGCCAGCAGATTAGCGGGAGGGCCCCTCGAGCAGTACTTC. The chain employs TRBV2 and TRBJ2-7, with 11 bases fitting TRBD2. This CDR3 is built from 14 residues. V shed 6 bases and J 6 bases; nucleotides not matched to a gene: 7. Germline CDR1 reads SNHLY; CDR2 reads FYNNEI.

This clone has more than one count but fewer than ten. CDR3 in amino acids: CSFNRGLGQPQHF. In nucleotides, the CDR3 is TGCAGCTTCAACAGGGGCCTCGGGCAGCCCCAGCATTTT. The chain uses TRBV29-1 and TRBJ1-5; TRBD1 matches at 7 bases. The CDR3 runs to 13 residues. Germline CDR1 and CDR2: SQVTM and ANQGSEA. After removal of 8 bases from V and 7 bases from J, the junction contained 11 bases not matched to a gene.

The V call is TRBV29-1, the J call TRBJ2-5; 9 bases match TRBD1. The CDR3 has 14 residues. CDR1 and CDR2 from the germline V gene are SQVTM and ANQGSEA. V trimming: 6 bases; J trimming: 5 bases; junction bases outside the gene matches: 10. The CDR3, as DNA: TGCAGCGTCCAACCGGGACAGGGTGGGGAGACCCAGTACTTC. The encoded protein is CSVQPGQGGETQYF.

The chain uses TRBV6-1 and TRBJ2-7, with 10 bases identical to TRBD2. This CDR3 region has 16 residues. With 1 base clipped from V and 2 bases from J, the junction kept 5 bases outside the gene matches. Germline-derived CDR1 and CDR2 are MNHNS and SASEGT. CDR3 residues: CASSEGLAGSTYEQYF. In DNA form, the CDR3 reads TGTGCCAGCAGTGAAGGACTAGCGGGTTCCACCTACGAGCAGTACTTC.

This chain uses TRBV5-8 with TRBJ2-5; possible D gene TRBD2, 5 bases. Germline loops: CDR1 SGHTS, CDR2 YDEGEE. The ends were cut back, 4 bases at V and 5 bases at J, with 12 bases in the middle. The CDR3 contains 13 residues. CDR3 in amino acids: CASSTGIAETQYF. The CDR3 DNA reads TGTGCCAGCAGCACGGGGATTGCTGAGACCCAGTACTTC.

The rearrangement uses TRBV6-1 and TRBJ2-7; the D is unclear. The CDR3 has 13 amino acids. The ends were cut back, 8 bases at V and 2 bases at J, with 13 bases in the middle. The V gene's germline CDR1 is MNHNS and CDR2 SASEGT. The DNA for the CDR3 is TGTGCCAGCTCCACCGCCCTAGCCTACGAGCAGTACTTC. Protein product: CASSTALAYEQYF.

The rearrangement joins TRBV11-2 to TRBJ1-6, with a possible D match to TRBD1 (6 bases). CDR3 length: 15 amino acids. Germline CDR1 SGHAT, CDR2 FQNNGV. V was clipped by 2 bases and J by 7 bases, with 12 bases between them. CDR3 nucleotides: TGTGCCAGCAGCTTACCGAGACAGGAAAATTCACCCCTCCACTTT. Amino acid sequence: CASSLPRQENSPLHF.

This chain uses TRBV11-2 with TRBJ2-2, with a possible D match to TRBD2 (5 bases). CDR1 is SGHAT, CDR2 FQNNGV, per germline. This CDR3 comprises 14 residues. V lost 3 bases, J lost 5 bases, and 10 bases lay in between. The CDR3 nucleotides are TGTGCCAGCAGCTTGTTCGGAGGTACCGGGGAGCTGTTTTTT. It codes for CASSLFGGTGELFF.

CDR3 loop: CASSQGQPNTEAFF. Here the CDR3 DNA reads TGCGCCAGCAGCCAAGGACAGCCGAACACTGAAGCTTTCTTT. This sequence joins TRBV4-3 and TRBJ1-1; maybe TRBD1 (5 bases). Deletions cut 1 base from V and 1 base from J, with 7 bases between. Germline V gene lookup returns CDR1 LGHNA and CDR2 YSLEER. The CDR3 runs to 14 residues.